The 20 T cell receptor beta chains reported below all come from one sample, sequenced in a study of shared clonotypes between healthy human individuals. Some clones are missing from TCRdb's copy, which holds only in-frame ones; the method was immunoSEQ multiplex PCR. The sample consists of over 2 million clones, around 90% of them appearing once. Sequencing was performed on naive CD4+ T cells from PBMCs. Subset noted: CD45RA+ positively selected. These receptors were collected from a man aged 18 to 35 in good health. Some clones in this sample may be carry-over from other donors' samples.

A word on this clone: The sample holds other DNA sequences that translate to the same CDR3. The chain uses TRBV7-2 and TRBJ1-5; a weak D match, TRBD1 (5 bases). CDR3 length: 12 residues. V was trimmed by 2 bases and J by 7 bases, leaving 6 bases between them. CDR1 is SGHTA, CDR2 FQGNSA, per germline. The DNA of the CDR3 is TGTGCCAGCAGCTTACGGGACCAGCCCCAGCATTTT. The encoded protein is CASSLRDQPQHF.

The V call is TRBV9, the J call TRBJ2-1, with 12 positions matching TRBD2. Germline-derived CDR1 and CDR2 are SGDLS and YYNGEE. The V segment lost 3 bases and the J segment 6 bases; nucleotides outside the gene matches: 13. This CDR3 spans 18 amino acids. The CDR3 is CASSDLRAGLAGINEQFF. For the CDR3, the DNA is TGTGCCAGCAGCGACCTCCGAGCAGGACTAGCGGGAATCAATGAGCAGTTCTTC.

About this clone itself: Other DNA variants within this sample encode the same CDR3. The V and J genes are TRBV7-3 and TRBJ2-3; 8 nucleotides line up with TRBD2. V gave up 2 bases and J gave up 3 bases; unmatched junction bases: 1. The CDR3 has 14 residues. CDR1 is SGHTA, CDR2 FQGTGA, per germline. The CDR3 here is CASSLAGGTDTQYF. In DNA, the CDR3 is TGTGCCAGCAGCTTAGCGGGAGGTACAGATACGCAGTATTTT.

The chain is built from TRBV7-9 and TRBJ2-1, with 13 nucleotides matching TRBD2. The J segment lost 2 bases and the V segment lost 5 bases, leaving 9 bases of the junction unmatched. This CDR3 contains 18 residues. Germline V gene sequence: CDR1 SEHNR, CDR2 FQNEAQ (reference sequence). The CDR3 sequence is CASSRRTSGSGTYNEQFF. The CDR3 bases are TGTGCCAGCAGCCGAAGGACTAGCGGGAGTGGTACCTACAATGAGCAGTTCTTC.

This clone was counted a single time. With a much larger clone just one base away, this may be a read error. The chain links TRBV10-2 to TRBJ1-1; D gene uncertain. The CDR3 is 13 amino acids. CDR1 and CDR2 (germline): WSHSY, SAAADI. The V and J ends lost 2 bases and 0 bases respectively, with 4 bases between them. The CDR3, as DNA: TGCGCCAGCAGTGAGAGGGTGAACACTGAAGCTTTCTTT. Its protein is CASSERVNTEAFF.

This sequence joins TRBV7-3 and TRBJ2-3; the D gene could be TRBD1 or TRBD2 (5 bases each). The germline V gene encodes CDR1 SGHTA and CDR2 FQGTGA. The CDR3 runs to 14 residues. V lost 6 bases and J 4 bases, leaving 14 bases between the germline ends. The chain's CDR3 is CASSPGRHADTQYF. As DNA, the CDR3 is TGTGCCAGCAGTCCGGGACGCCATGCAGATACGCAGTATTTT.

V usage is TRBV6-1 and J usage is TRBJ1-1; 8 positions agree with TRBD1. Germline CDR1 MNHNS, CDR2 SASEGT. J lost 12 bases, V lost 5 bases, and 8 bases had no gene match. The CDR3 is made up of 12 amino acids. CDR3 residues: CASSWDRRRPFF. As DNA, the CDR3 is TGTGCCAGCAGTTGGGACAGGCGGAGACCTTTCTTT.

The V gene is TRBV5-1, the J gene TRBJ1-1; D not resolved. Germline CDR1 reads SGHRS; CDR2 reads YFSETQ. CDR3 length: 16 amino acids. V was cut by 0 bases and J by 0 bases, with 12 bases left in between. CDR3 DNA sequence: TGCGCCAGCAGCTTGGGAGGGTCCCCGCTGAACACTGAAGCTTTCTTT. Its translation is CASSLGGSPLNTEAFF.

The CDR3 DNA reads as TGTGCCAGCCGAGCGAGGGGGCAAACTGAAGCTTTCTTT. Its protein is CASRARGQTEAFF. The rearrangement uses TRBV15 and TRBJ1-1; 7 bases map to TRBD1. Germline CDR1 reads LNHNV; CDR2 reads YYDKDF (reference sequence). This CDR3 has 13 amino acids. Trimming took 10 bases from V and 5 from J; bases not matched to a gene: 10.

The chain combines TRBV10-3 with TRBJ2-7; 7 bases are a match to TRBD1. The CDR3 contains 13 residues. The V gene end was trimmed by 5 bases and the J gene end by 6 bases; junction bases not matched to a gene: 7. Per germline, CDR1 ENHRY and CDR2 SYGVKD. CDR3 protein: CAISSQQGLEQYF. DNA of the CDR3: TGTGCCATCAGTTCCCAACAGGGGCTCGAGCAGTACTTC.

This clone was observed a few times. This sample also contains other DNA sequences that code for the same CDR3. The genes are TRBV18 and TRBJ1-1, with a tentative D call TRBD1 (5 bases). The length of the CDR3 is 11 residues. CDR1 and CDR2 from the germline V gene are KGHSH and LQKENI. The V end lost 3 bases, the J end lost 6 bases, and 5 bases lay between the germline ends. The CDR3 spells CASSPGPEAFF. DNA of the CDR3: TGTGCCAGCTCACCGGGGCCTGAAGCTTTCTTT.

The chain combines TRBV2 with TRBJ1-5; D is undetermined. The V gene lost 9 bases and the J gene lost 0 bases, with 12 bases spanning the gap. In germline, CDR1 is SNHLY, CDR2 FYNNEI. This CDR3 is built from 14 residues. The CDR3, as DNA: TGTGCCAGTAATAACGATTATAGCAATCAGCCCCAGCATTTT. Translating gives CASNNDYSNQPQHF.

V gene TRBV5-4 combines with J gene TRBJ2-1, with 7 positions matching TRBD1. There are 15 residues in the CDR3. V was clipped by 5 bases and J by 3 bases; unmatched bases: 8. The germline CDR1 and CDR2 sequences are SGHNT and YYREEE (reference sequence). For the CDR3, the DNA is TGTGCCAGCAGATCCGGACAGGAGTTCTACAATGAGCAGTTCTTC. It codes for CASRSGQEFYNEQFF.

This chain joins TRBV9 and TRBJ1-2, with D maybe TRBD1 (6 bases). V lost 4 bases, J lost 3 bases, and 10 bases lay in between. The length of the CDR3 is 13 residues. Per germline, CDR1 SGDLS and CDR2 YYNGEE. The CDR3 nucleotides are TGTGCCAGCAGCCAGAGACAGGACTATGGCTACACCTTC. The encoded protein is CASSQRQDYGYTF.

The chain carries TRBV18 and TRBJ2-1; D call uncertain. V was pared by 0 bases and J by 9 bases, with 15 bases between. The CDR3 runs to 15 residues. Germline CDR1 and CDR2: KGHSH and LQKENI. The CDR3 spells CASSPPDLPGTEQFF. DNA for the CDR3: TGTGCCAGCTCACCACCCGACCTCCCCGGCACTGAGCAGTTCTTC. Drawing the rest from reference TRBV18 and TRBJ2-1, the complete variable domain is NAGVMQNPRHLVRRRGQEARLRCSPMKGHSHVYWYRQLPEEGLKFMVYLQKENIIDESGMPKERFSAEFPKEGPSILRIQQVVRGDSAAYFCASSPPDLPGTEQFFGPGTRLTVL.

This rearrangement joins TRBV5-5 to TRBJ1-1; no clear D gene. The germline CDR1 and CDR2 sequences are SGHKS and YYEKEE (reference sequence). This CDR3 has 11 residues. Trimming left V 2 bases short and J 6 bases short, with 5 bases between. CDR3 nucleotides: TGTGCCAGCAGCTTTCGGGCTGAAGCTTTCTTT. Protein: CASSFRAEAFF. Filled out from reference TRBV5-5 and TRBJ1-1, the complete variable domain reads DAGVTQSPTHLIKTRGQQVTLRCSPISGHKSVSWYQQVLGQGPQFIFQYYEKEERGRGNFPDRFSARQFPNYSSELNVNALLLGDSALYLCASSFRAEAFFGQGTRLTVV.

The chain joins TRBV5-1 to TRBJ2-3; D gene uncertain. CDR3 length equals 14 residues. Looked up from germline, CDR1 is SGHRS and CDR2 is YFSETQ. The V gene lost 4 bases and the J gene lost 2 bases, with 11 bases spanning the gap. In DNA, the CDR3 is TGCGCCAGCAGCCGAGGCACAACCACAGATACGCAGTATTTT. Amino acids: CASSRGTTTDTQYF.

This rearrangement joins TRBV28 to TRBJ2-4; TRBD2 aligns across 7 bases. V trimming: 7 bases; J trimming: 3 bases; junction bases outside the gene matches: 15. Germline lookup yields CDR1 MDHEN and CDR2 SYDVKM. The CDR3 extends over 17 amino acids. For the CDR3, the DNA is TGTGCCAGCACCAGTTTTGTGGGGAGGGACGGCAAAAACATTCAGTACTTC. Protein product: CASTSFVGRDGKNIQYF.

The chain uses TRBV6-5 and TRBJ1-1, with TRBD1 as a possible D gene (5 bases). V was pared by 2 bases and J by 0 bases, with 10 bases between. The CDR3 totals 15 residues. Germline lookup yields CDR1 MNHEY and CDR2 SVGAGI. For the CDR3, the DNA is TGTGCCAGCAGTTACGCCCGACAGATGAACACTGAAGCTTTCTTT. Its protein is CASSYARQMNTEAFF.

This clone was detected only once. The chain employs TRBV19 and TRBJ2-7, with 9 bases fitting TRBD1. The CDR3 extends over 17 amino acids. Per germline, CDR1 LNHDA and CDR2 SQIVND (reference sequence). Losses at the gene ends were 3 bases for V and 3 bases for J; bases not matched to a gene: 12. Here the CDR3 reads CASSMRRLRDRDYEQYF. In DNA form, the CDR3 reads TGTGCCAGTAGTATGCGAAGACTCCGGGACAGGGACTACGAGCAGTACTTC.